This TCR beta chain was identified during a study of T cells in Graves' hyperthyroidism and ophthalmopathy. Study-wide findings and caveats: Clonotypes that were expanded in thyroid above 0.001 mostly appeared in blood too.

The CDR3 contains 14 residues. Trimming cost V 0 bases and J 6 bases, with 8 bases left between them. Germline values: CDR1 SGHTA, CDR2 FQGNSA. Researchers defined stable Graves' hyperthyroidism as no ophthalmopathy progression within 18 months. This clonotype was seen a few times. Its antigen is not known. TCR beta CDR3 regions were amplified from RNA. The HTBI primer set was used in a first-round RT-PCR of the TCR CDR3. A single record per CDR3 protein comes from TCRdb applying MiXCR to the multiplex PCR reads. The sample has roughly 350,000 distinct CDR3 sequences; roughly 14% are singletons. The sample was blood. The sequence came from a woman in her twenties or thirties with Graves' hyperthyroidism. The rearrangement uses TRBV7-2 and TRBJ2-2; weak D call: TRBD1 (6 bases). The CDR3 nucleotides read TGTGCCAGCAGCTTAGCAACAGGGTCCGGGGAGCTGTTTTTT. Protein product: CASSLATGSGELFF.